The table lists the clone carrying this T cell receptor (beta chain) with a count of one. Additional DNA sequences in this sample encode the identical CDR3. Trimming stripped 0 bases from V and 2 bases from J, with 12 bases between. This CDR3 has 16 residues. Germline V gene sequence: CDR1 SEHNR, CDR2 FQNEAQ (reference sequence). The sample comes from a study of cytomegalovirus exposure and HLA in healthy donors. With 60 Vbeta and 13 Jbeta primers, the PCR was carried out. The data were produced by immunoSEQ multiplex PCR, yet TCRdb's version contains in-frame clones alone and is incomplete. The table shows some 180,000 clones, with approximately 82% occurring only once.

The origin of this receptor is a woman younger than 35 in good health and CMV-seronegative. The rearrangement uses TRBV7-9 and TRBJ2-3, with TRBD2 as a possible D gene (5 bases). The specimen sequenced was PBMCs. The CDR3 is CASSLASGKFTDTQYF. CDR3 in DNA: TGTGCCAGCAGCTTAGCGTCGGGGAAGTTCACAGATACGCAGTATTTT.